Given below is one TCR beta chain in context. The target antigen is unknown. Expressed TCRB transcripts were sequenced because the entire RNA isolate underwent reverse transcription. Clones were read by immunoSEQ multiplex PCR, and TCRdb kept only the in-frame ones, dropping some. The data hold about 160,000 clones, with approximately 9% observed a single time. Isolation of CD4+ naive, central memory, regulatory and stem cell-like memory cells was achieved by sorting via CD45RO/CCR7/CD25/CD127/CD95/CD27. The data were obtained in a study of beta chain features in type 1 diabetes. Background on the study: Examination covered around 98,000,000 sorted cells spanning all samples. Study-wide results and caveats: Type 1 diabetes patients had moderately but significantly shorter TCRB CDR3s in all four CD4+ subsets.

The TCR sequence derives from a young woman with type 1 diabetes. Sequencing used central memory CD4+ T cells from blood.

CDR3 sequence reads: CASSSGTGGQPQHF. As DNA, the CDR3 is TGTGCCAGCAGCTCCGGGACAGGGGGGCAGCCCCAGCATTTT. This sequence joins TRBV7-2 and TRBJ1-5, with 11 bases fitting TRBD1. The CDR3 consists of 14 residues. Germline trimming cut 4 bases from V and 7 bases from J; bases unmatched to any gene: 3. CDR1 is SGHTA, CDR2 FQGNSA, per germline.